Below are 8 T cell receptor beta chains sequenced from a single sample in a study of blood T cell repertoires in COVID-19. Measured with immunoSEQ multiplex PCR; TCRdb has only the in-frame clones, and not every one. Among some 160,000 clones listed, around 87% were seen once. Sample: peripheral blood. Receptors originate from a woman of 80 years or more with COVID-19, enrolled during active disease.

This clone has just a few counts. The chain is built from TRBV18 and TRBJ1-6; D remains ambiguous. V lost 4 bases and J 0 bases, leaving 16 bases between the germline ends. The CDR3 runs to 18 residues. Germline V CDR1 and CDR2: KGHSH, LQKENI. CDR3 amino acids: CASSLKSTKSSYNSPLHF. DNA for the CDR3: TGTGCCAGCTCACTCAAGAGCACTAAGAGCTCCTATAATTCACCCCTCCACTTT.

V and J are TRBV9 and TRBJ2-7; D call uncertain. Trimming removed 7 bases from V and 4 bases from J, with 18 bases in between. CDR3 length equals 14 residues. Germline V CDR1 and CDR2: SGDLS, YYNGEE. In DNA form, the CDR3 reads TGTGCCAGCTCCCGAGGCGCAGAGTGGTACGAGCAGTACTTC. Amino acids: CASSRGAEWYEQYF.

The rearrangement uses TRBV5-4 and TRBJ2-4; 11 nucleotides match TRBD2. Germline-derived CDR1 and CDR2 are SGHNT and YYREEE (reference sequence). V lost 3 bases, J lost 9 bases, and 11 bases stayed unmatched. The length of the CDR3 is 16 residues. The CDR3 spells CASSSETSGMLSIQYF. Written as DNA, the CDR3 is TGTGCCAGCAGCTCGGAGACTAGCGGGATGCTTAGCATTCAGTACTTC.

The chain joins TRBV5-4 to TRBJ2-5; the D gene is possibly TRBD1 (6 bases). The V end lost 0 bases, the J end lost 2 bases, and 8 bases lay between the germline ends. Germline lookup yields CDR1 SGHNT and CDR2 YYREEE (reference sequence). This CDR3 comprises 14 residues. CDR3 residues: CASSLDRDQETQYF. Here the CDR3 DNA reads TGTGCCAGCAGCTTGGACAGGGATCAAGAGACCCAGTACTTC.

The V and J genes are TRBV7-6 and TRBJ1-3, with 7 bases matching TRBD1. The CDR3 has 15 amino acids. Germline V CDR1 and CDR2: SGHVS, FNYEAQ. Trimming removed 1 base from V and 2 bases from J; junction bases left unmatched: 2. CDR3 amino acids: CASSLERGPGNTIYF. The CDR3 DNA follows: TGTGCCAGCAGCTTAGAAAGGGGGCCTGGAAACACCATATATTTT.

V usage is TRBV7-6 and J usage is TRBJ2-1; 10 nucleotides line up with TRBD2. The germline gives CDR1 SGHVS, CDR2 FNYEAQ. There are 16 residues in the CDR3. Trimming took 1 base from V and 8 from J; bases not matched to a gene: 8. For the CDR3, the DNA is TGTGCCAGCAGCTTAGGAACAGCGGGAGGGGGGGATGAGCAGTTCTTC. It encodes CASSLGTAGGGDEQFF.

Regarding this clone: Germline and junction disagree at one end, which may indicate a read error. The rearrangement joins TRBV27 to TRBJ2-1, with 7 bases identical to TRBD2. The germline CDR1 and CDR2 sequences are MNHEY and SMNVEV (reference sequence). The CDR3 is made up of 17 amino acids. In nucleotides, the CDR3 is TGTGCCAGCAGTTCGTTGGCAGCCTCCTTGGCGGGAGCGGAGCCGTTCTTC. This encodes CASSSLAASLAGAEPFF.

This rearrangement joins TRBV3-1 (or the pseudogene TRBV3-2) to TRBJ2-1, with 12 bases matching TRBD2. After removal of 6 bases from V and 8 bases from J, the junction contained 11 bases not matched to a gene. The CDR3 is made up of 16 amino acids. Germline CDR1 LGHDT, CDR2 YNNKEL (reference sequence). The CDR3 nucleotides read TGTGCCAGCAGTCCTAGCGGGAGGGCCCATAAGGATGAGCAGTTCTTC. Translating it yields CASSPSGRAHKDEQFF.